This T cell receptor beta chain stems from a study of monozygotic twins with inflammatory bowel disease. Findings of the study overall: It was not supported that a single strong signal or clonotype was associated with IBD. Differing T cell subtypes remained indistinguishable.

Concerning this clonotype: Its antigen is as yet unknown.

With around 16 and 10 cycles respectively, two nested PCRs were carried out on TCRalpha and TCRbeta cDNA. TCRdb reprocessed the 5' RACE reads and stores each CDR3 protein as one record, lacking DNA. Here the sample table reports around 400,000 distinct CDR3 sequences. The germline V gene has CDR1 SNHLY and CDR2 FYNNEI. The CDR3 is 14 residues long. The clonotype comes from a human donor with ulcerative colitis or Crohn's disease, or a healthy co-twin of an affected twin (not recorded which). The sequencing input was blood. The V gene is TRBV2, the J gene TRBJ2-7; TCRdb gives TRBD1 as the D gene, but with no DNA this cannot be confirmed. The CDR3 protein is CASRNRQATYEQYF.